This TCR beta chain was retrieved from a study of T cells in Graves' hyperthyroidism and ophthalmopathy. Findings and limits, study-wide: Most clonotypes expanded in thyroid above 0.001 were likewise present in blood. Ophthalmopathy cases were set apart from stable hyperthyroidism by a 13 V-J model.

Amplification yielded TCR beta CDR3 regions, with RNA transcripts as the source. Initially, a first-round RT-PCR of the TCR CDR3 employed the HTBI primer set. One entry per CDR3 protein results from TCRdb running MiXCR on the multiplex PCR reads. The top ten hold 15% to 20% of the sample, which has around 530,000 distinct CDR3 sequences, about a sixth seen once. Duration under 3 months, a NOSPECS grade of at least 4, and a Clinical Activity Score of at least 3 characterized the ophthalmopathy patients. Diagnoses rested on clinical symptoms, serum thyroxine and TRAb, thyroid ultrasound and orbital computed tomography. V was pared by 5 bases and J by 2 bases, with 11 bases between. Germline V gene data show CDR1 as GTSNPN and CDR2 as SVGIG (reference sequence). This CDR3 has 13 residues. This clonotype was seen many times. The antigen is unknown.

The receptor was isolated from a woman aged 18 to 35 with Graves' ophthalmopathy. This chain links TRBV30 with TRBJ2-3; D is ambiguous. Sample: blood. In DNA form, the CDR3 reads TGTGCCTGGGCACTGGAGATCACAGATACGCAGTATTTT. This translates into CAWALEITDTQYF.